The TCR beta chain under discussion was sequenced for a study of blood T cell repertoires in COVID-19. The CDR3 runs 16 residues. In germline, CDR1 is GTSNPN, CDR2 SVGIG (reference sequence). V was pared by 3 bases and J by 1 base, with 13 bases between. Per the study methods: Counts of nucleated cells, estimated from reference gene primer amplification, were obtained. The protocol was immunoSEQ multiplex PCR, while the TCRdb copy is restricted to in-frame clones and leaves out a portion. V, J and clone size were drawn from that table, and D and trimming were deduced from the DNA. The sample records 300,000 to 400,000 clones, around 89% being singletons.

The TCR originated in a woman aged 45-60 years with active or convalescent COVID-19. Sequencing input: peripheral blood. The chain has TRBV30 and TRBJ1-6; weak D call: TRBD1 (6 bases). The CDR3 loop is CAWRGEGGSYNSPLHF. The DNA of the CDR3 is TGTGCCTGGAGAGGGGAAGGGGGATCCTATAATTCACCCCTCCACTTT.